A single sample gave rise to the 30 T cell receptor beta chains below, sequenced in a study of beta chain features in type 1 diabetes. Their antigens remain unidentified. General study points: Moderate yet significant TCRB CDR3 shortening was seen in Type 1 diabetes patients in all four CD4+ subsets.

Reverse transcription of all isolated RNA meant that expressed TCRB transcripts were sequenced. Sequenced by immunoSEQ multiplex PCR; TCRdb stores in-frame clones only, minus some. The sample has around 340,000 clones; roughly a tenth are singletons. The sequencing input was central memory CD4+ T cells from blood. These receptors all stem from a man under 40 with type 1 diabetes.

This clone was seen a few times. CDR3 loop: CASSAGQSYEQYF. CDR3 bases: TGTGCCAGCAGCGCGGGACAGTCCTACGAGCAGTACTTC. The V and J genes are TRBV11-3 and TRBJ2-7, with a weak D call TRBD1 (7 bases). CDR3 length equals 13 residues. Trimming removed 5 bases from V and 1 base from J, with 9 bases in between. The germline V gene encodes CDR1 SGHNT and CDR2 YENEEA.

This clone was seen more than once but under ten times. J is TRBJ1-4 and V is TRBV28; TRBD1 aligns across 7 bases. V dropped 5 bases and J dropped 6; count of bases not matched to a gene: 0. The germline V gene has CDR1 MDHEN and CDR2 SYDVKM. CDR3 length: 12 amino acids. CDR3 DNA: TGTGCCAGCAGTACAGGGGATGAAAAACTGTTTTTT. This codes for CASSTGDEKLFF. Full variable domain (remainder filled in from reference TRBV28 and TRBJ1-4): DVKVTQSSRYLVKRTGEKVFLECVQDMDHENMFWYRQDPGLGLRLIYFSYDVKMKEKGDIPEGYSVSREKKERFSLILESASTNQTSMYLCASSTGDEKLFFGSGTQLSVL.

This clone appeared a few times. The chain recombines TRBV5-1 with TRBJ2-1; 10 nucleotides match TRBD1. The CDR3 is made up of 15 amino acids. The germline V gene has CDR1 SGHRS and CDR2 YFSETQ. J lost 2 bases, V lost 2 bases, and 1 base had no gene match. The CDR3 reads CASSFGQGAYNEQFF. CDR3 bases: TGCGCCAGCAGCTTCGGACAGGGGGCCTACAATGAGCAGTTCTTC.

This clone was counted at least ten times. This chain joins TRBV28 and TRBJ2-1; 10 positions agree with TRBD1. CDR1 is MDHEN and CDR2 is SYDVKM in the germline V gene. The ends lost 6 bases at V and 6 bases at J; junction bases unmatched: 8. The CDR3 covers 15 residues. In nucleotides, the CDR3 is TGTGCCAGCAGCACCGGACAGGGGGGAGTCAATGAGCAGTTCTTC. Translating gives CASSTGQGGVNEQFF.

This chain joins TRBV19 and TRBJ2-1, with a tentative D call TRBD2 (6 bases). The germline V gene encodes CDR1 LNHDA and CDR2 SQIVND (reference sequence). V was clipped by 3 bases and J by 6 bases, with 18 bases between them. The CDR3 is made up of 16 amino acids. The CDR3 DNA reads TGTGCCAGTAGTATTAGACGGGAGCCTCACTCCAATGAGCAGTTCTTC. Its protein is CASSIRREPHSNEQFF.

This clone was counted a single time. J is TRBJ2-5 and V is TRBV9, with D tentatively TRBD1 (7 bases). Per germline, CDR1 SGDLS and CDR2 YYNGEE. V was cut by 1 base and J by 4 bases, with 11 bases left in between. The CDR3 consists of 14 residues. The CDR3 region is CASSVSQGGETQYF. CDR3 nucleotides: TGTGCCAGCAGCGTATCTCAGGGGGGAGAGACCCAGTACTTC.

The chain links TRBV27 to TRBJ2-7, with a tentative D call TRBD2 (5 bases). The length of the CDR3 is 16 residues. Looked up from germline, CDR1 is MNHEY and CDR2 is SMNVEV (reference sequence). V was cut by 5 bases and J by 0 bases, with 17 bases left in between. The CDR3 sequence: CASSPYRTGSSYEQYF. The CDR3 nucleotides are TGTGCCAGCAGTCCTTACCGGACGGGGAGCTCCTACGAGCAGTACTTC.

The chain is built from TRBV7-9 and TRBJ2-3, with TRBD1 identical over 10 bases. The CDR3 length is 15 residues. Germline assignment: CDR1 SEHNR and CDR2 FQNEAQ (reference sequence). V lost 1 base, J lost 2 bases, and 0 bases stayed unmatched. CDR3 coding DNA: TGTGCCAGCAGCTTAGGACAGGGGGCCACAGATACGCAGTATTTT. Protein: CASSLGQGATDTQYF.

This chain uses TRBV6-6 with TRBJ2-5; possible D gene TRBD1, 6 bases. The CDR3 has 15 residues. Trimming shortened V by 5 bases and J by 4 bases, and 17 bases separated the two germline ends. Germline CDR1 reads MNHNY; CDR2 reads SVGAGI (reference sequence). The DNA for the CDR3 is TGTGCCAGCAGTACAGTAACAGGGTTCGCAGAGACCCAGTACTTC. This translates into CASSTVTGFAETQYF.

The chain has TRBV25-1 and TRBJ2-7, with a weak D call TRBD2 (6 bases). The germline gives CDR1 MGHDK, CDR2 SYGVNS. CDR3 length: 11 residues. The V end was cut by 6 bases, the J end by 6 bases, with 9 bases between. Written as DNA, the CDR3 is TGTGCCAGCAGCTACGGGGGCGAGCAGTACTTC. Translated: CASSYGGEQYF.

The chain carries TRBV30 and TRBJ2-2; D ambiguous. Trimming removed 4 bases at V and 4 bases at J, with 7 bases between. Germline V gene sequence: CDR1 GTSNPN, CDR2 SVGIG (reference sequence). CDR3 size: 12 residues. The CDR3 sequence: CAWNVVTGELFF. In DNA form, the CDR3 reads TGTGCCTGGAACGTGGTCACCGGGGAGCTGTTTTTT.

There are many counts of this clone. This sequence joins TRBV7-2 and TRBJ2-7; 8 nucleotides match TRBD2. The CDR3 has 14 amino acids. The V segment lost 5 bases and the J segment 6 bases; nucleotides outside the gene matches: 9. CDR1 is SGHTA, CDR2 FQGNSA, per germline. The CDR3: CASSPLAGRGEQYF. Written as DNA, the CDR3 is TGTGCCAGCAGCCCCTTAGCGGGGCGGGGCGAGCAGTACTTC.

J is TRBJ1-1 and V is TRBV4-3; the match to TRBD1 covers 8 bases. After removal of 1 base from V and 7 bases from J, the junction contained 5 bases not matched to a gene. CDR3 length equals 14 residues. Germline assignment: CDR1 LGHNA and CDR2 YSLEER. CDR3 bases: TGCGCCAGCAGCCAAGGGACAGGGCGGCGTGAAGCTTTCTTT. This translates into CASSQGTGRREAFF.

This clone has just a few counts. V is TRBV13 and J is TRBJ2-5; 10 nucleotides align to TRBD1. The CDR3 covers 16 residues. Germline values: CDR1 PRHDT, CDR2 FYEKMQ (reference sequence). Germline trimming cut 7 bases from V and 2 bases from J; bases unmatched to any gene: 10. The CDR3 is CASKLGGQGYQETQYF. The CDR3 DNA sequence: TGTGCCAGCAAACTAGGGGGACAGGGGTATCAAGAGACCCAGTACTTC.

The chain carries TRBV5-6 and TRBJ2-2; no firm D call. The CDR3 contains 14 residues. The V end lost 0 bases, the J end lost 5 bases, and 8 bases lay between the germline ends. CDR1 is SGHDT, CDR2 YYEEEE, per germline. CDR3 amino acids: CASSLGLITGELFF. The CDR3 coding sequence is TGTGCCAGCAGCTTGGGTCTGATAACCGGGGAGCTGTTTTTT.

The sample holds many counts of this clone. The chain couples TRBV4-3 to TRBJ1-6, with no clear D. Deletions cut 0 bases from V and 7 bases from J, with 7 bases between. The CDR3 consists of 14 residues. Germline CDR1 LGHNA, CDR2 YSLEER. CDR3 coding DNA: TGCGCCAGCAGCCAAGAGGGCCGCAATTCACCCCTCCACTTT. As protein: CASSQEGRNSPLHF.

Many counts were recorded for this clone. The V and J genes are TRBV5-6 and TRBJ2-7; no definite D call. CDR3 length: 17 residues. Germline CDR1 is SGHDT and CDR2 is YYEEEE. Trimming cost V 0 bases and J 0 bases, with 16 bases left between them. CDR3 sequence: CASSLEGAGFGSYEQYF. CDR3 bases: TGTGCCAGCAGCTTGGAGGGCGCAGGTTTTGGCTCCTACGAGCAGTACTTC.

Many counts were recorded for this clone. The chain carries TRBV28 and TRBJ1-4; D gene unclear. The length of the CDR3 is 13 residues. CDR1 is MDHEN, CDR2 SYDVKM, per germline. The V end was cut by 8 bases, the J end by 4 bases, with 11 bases between. The CDR3 loop reads CASDTGDNEKLFF. The CDR3 bases are TGTGCCAGCGATACCGGGGATAATGAAAAACTGTTTTTT.

There are a few counts of this clone. The V gene is TRBV28, the J gene TRBJ2-5; a possible D gene is TRBD1 (5 bases). The germline V and J ends were trimmed by 6 bases and 3 bases, with 17 bases remaining between them. CDR1 MDHEN and CDR2 SYDVKM come from the germline V gene. There are 15 residues in the CDR3. CDR3 DNA sequence: TGTGCCAGCAGCCCGCAGGTCGCAGGGAAAGAGACCCAGTACTTC. It is translated as CASSPQVAGKETQYF.

The genes are TRBV20-1 and TRBJ2-1; D gene unclear. The CDR3 contains 10 residues. Germline CDR1 is DFQATT and CDR2 is SNEGSKA (reference sequence). Trimming left V 6 bases short and J 4 bases short, with 4 bases between. In nucleotides, the CDR3 is TGCAGTGCCCTATACAATGAGCAGTTCTTC. Translating gives CSALYNEQFF.

The chain combines TRBV30 with TRBJ2-5; D uncertain. Germline V gene data show CDR1 as GTSNPN and CDR2 as SVGIG (reference sequence). V lost 2 bases to trimming and J lost 5 bases, with 6 bases between them. The CDR3 length is 11 residues. In DNA, the CDR3 is TGTGCCTGGAGTCACAAGGAGACCCAGTACTTC. Its protein is CAWSHKETQYF.

On this clone itself: At one boundary the junction diverges from the germline segment, which might be a read error. The chain uses TRBV9 and TRBJ2-1; no clear D. Per germline, CDR1 SGDLS and CDR2 YYNGEE. This CDR3 region has 14 residues. For the CDR3, the DNA is TGTGCCAGCAGCGTAGCAGAAGGTAGAGGTTCGCAACTCTTC. Translated: CASSVAEGRGSQLF.

This clone was picked up a small number of times. DNA for the CDR3: TGCAGCGTTGAAGATAGGACAGGGAGCTCTGGAAACACCATATATTTT. Protein sequence: CSVEDRTGSSGNTIYF. The rearrangement uses TRBV29-1 and TRBJ1-3, with 8 nucleotides matching TRBD1. This CDR3 contains 16 residues. The junction had 4 bases not matched to a gene; V was cut back by 0 bases and J by 0 bases. Germline V gene sequence: CDR1 SQVTM, CDR2 ANQGSEA.

This clone appeared a few times. The rearrangement uses TRBV2 and TRBJ1-6; TRBD1 agrees at 8 bases. The trim removed 4 bases at V and 6 bases at J, leaving 8 bases unmatched. Germline CDR1 SNHLY, CDR2 FYNNEI. This CDR3 is 16 amino acids long. The CDR3: CASSALDRAINSPLHF. The CDR3 DNA reads TGTGCCAGCAGTGCCTTGGACAGGGCGATTAATTCACCCCTCCACTTT. The full variable domain, with the rest looked up from reference TRBV2 and TRBJ1-6, is EPEVTQTPSHQVTQMGQEVILRCVPISNHLYFYWYRQILGQKVEFLVSFYNNEISEKSEIFDDQFSVERPDGSNFTLKIRSTKLEDSAMYFCASSALDRAINSPLHFGNGTRLTVT.

J is TRBJ2-5 and V is TRBV30; D gene unclear. The DNA matches TRBJ2-7 better at its end, which makes the J call doubtful. This CDR3 region has 12 residues. Per germline, CDR1 GTSNPN and CDR2 SVGIG (reference sequence). CDR3: CAWSPGLYEQYF. For the CDR3, the DNA is TGTGCCTGGAGCCCTGGGCTCTACGAGCAGTACTTC.

This clone was seen a few times. The CDR3 region is CASSSPGQGAYEQYF. The DNA for the CDR3 is TGTGCCAGCAGCTCCCCCGGACAGGGGGCCTACGAGCAGTACTTC. The V and J genes are TRBV7-2 and TRBJ2-7; TRBD1 aligns across 10 bases. The CDR3 covers 15 residues. V trimming: 4 bases; J trimming: 2 bases; junction bases outside the gene matches: 5. Germline V gene sequence: CDR1 SGHTA, CDR2 FQGNSA.

V usage is TRBV7-2 and J usage is TRBJ1-2; perhaps TRBD1 as D (6 bases). Germline lookup yields CDR1 SGHTA and CDR2 FQGNSA. Trimming removed 6 bases from V and 3 bases from J, with 20 bases in between. The CDR3 covers 16 residues. The CDR3 sequence: CASREPGAPLHYGYTF. The CDR3 DNA is TGTGCCAGCAGAGAACCAGGGGCCCCCCTCCACTATGGCTACACCTTC.

The gene calls are TRBV7-2 and TRBJ1-2; 7 nucleotides align to TRBD1. Germline values: CDR1 SGHTA, CDR2 FQGNSA. The CDR3 totals 14 residues. The J segment lost 0 bases and the V segment lost 5 bases, leaving 3 bases of the junction unmatched. The CDR3 loop is CASSRDSSNYGYTF. The CDR3 nucleotides read TGTGCCAGCAGCCGGGACAGCTCTAACTATGGCTACACCTTC.

The gene calls are TRBV7-7 and TRBJ2-7, with D perhaps TRBD1 (5 bases). Germline V lookup: CDR1 SSHAT, CDR2 FNYEAQ (reference sequence). V was cut by 5 bases and J by 6 bases, with 14 bases left in between. There are 13 residues in the CDR3. The CDR3 sequence is CASSPKGRGEQYF. The CDR3 DNA is TGTGCCAGCAGCCCCAAGGGTAGGGGCGAGCAGTACTTC.

This clone was observed many times. J is TRBJ1-2 and V is TRBV10-1; D ambiguous. Trimming pared 3 bases from V and 3 bases from J, leaving 5 bases between. This CDR3 spans 12 amino acids. Looked up from germline, CDR1 is WNHNN and CDR2 is SYGVQD (reference sequence). CDR3 coding DNA: TGCGCCAGCAGTGATGGGGACTATGGCTACACCTTC. Amino acid sequence: CASSDGDYGYTF.